Below are 23 T cell receptor beta chains sequenced from a single sample in a study of T cell changes during pregnancy in multiple sclerosis (dated by TCRdb to between 2018 and 2021). Libraries were constructed by the immunoSEQ multiplex PCR assay. TCRdb holds this immuneACCESS table with in-frame rearrangements only. Some clones are missing; in checked studies, unresolved V genes explain under half, and the rest has no known cause. Here the sample has 50,000 to 55,000 clones; nearly 95% occur a single time. The ten top clones hold about 0.5% of the sample. The sample consisted of CD4+ T cells from peripheral blood mononuclear cells, taken in the third trimester of pregnancy. The receptors were gathered from a female donor with multiple sclerosis, enrolled in a pregnancy study.

The J gene is TRBJ2-2, the V gene TRBV6-6, with 11 bases matching TRBD2. Germline CDR1 is MNHNY and CDR2 is SVGAGI (reference sequence). Trimming took 10 bases from V and 3 from J; bases not matched to a gene: 4. The CDR3 sequence is 14 residues long. The CDR3 sequence: CATLAGGDTGELFF. Written as DNA, the CDR3 is TGTGCCACCTTAGCGGGGGGGGACACCGGGGAGCTGTTTTTT.

The chain recombines TRBV30 with TRBJ2-1; 10 bases align to TRBD2. The V segment lost 2 bases and the J segment 2 bases; nucleotides outside the gene matches: 3. The germline gives CDR1 GTSNPN, CDR2 SVGIG (reference sequence). The CDR3 runs to 15 residues. CDR3 sequence: CAWSHSGGTYNEQFF. The CDR3 DNA reads as TGTGCCTGGAGTCATAGCGGGGGGACCTACAATGAGCAGTTCTTC.

The gene calls are TRBV7-2 and TRBJ1-5, with TRBD1 identical over 7 bases. Germline V gene data show CDR1 as SGHTA and CDR2 as FQGNSA. The CDR3 loop spans 16 amino acids. V shed 2 bases, J shed 1 base, and the junction held 5 bases outside the gene matches. The CDR3 loop is CASSLLTGQSNQPQHF. CDR3 coding DNA: TGTGCCAGCAGCTTATTGACAGGGCAAAGCAATCAGCCCCAGCATTTT.

This clone was found once. V is TRBV20-1 and J is TRBJ2-7, with 7 positions matching TRBD1. Germline V lookup: CDR1 DFQATT, CDR2 SNEGSKA (reference sequence). Losses at the gene ends were 6 bases for V and 5 bases for J; bases not matched to a gene: 4. This CDR3 spans 11 amino acids. The CDR3 region is CSALTGNEQYF. The CDR3 coding sequence is TGCAGTGCACTGACAGGGAACGAGCAGTACTTC.

A note on this clone: This sample also contains other DNA sequences that code for the same CDR3. The V call is TRBV29-1, the J call TRBJ1-2; D is possibly TRBD1 (5 bases). The CDR3 totals 11 residues. Per the germline V gene, CDR1 is SQVTM and CDR2 is ANQGSEA. V shed 5 bases and J shed 6 bases, with 10 bases lying between them. The CDR3 nucleotides read TGCAGCGTTAGAGGAGGGGATGGCTACACCTTC. Its translation is CSVRGGDGYTF.

V gene TRBV6-1 combines with J gene TRBJ1-1; 7 bases match TRBD1. V was pared by 7 bases and J by 3 bases, with 11 bases of the junction left unmatched. The CDR3 totals 15 residues. In germline, CDR1 is MNHNS, CDR2 SASEGT. CDR3: CASNLLSQGDTEAFF. DNA for the CDR3: TGTGCCAGCAACCTTCTATCGCAGGGGGACACTGAAGCTTTCTTT.

This rearrangement joins TRBV9 to TRBJ2-7; 10 nucleotides agree with TRBD1. CDR3 length equals 15 residues. Germline V gene data show CDR1 as SGDLS and CDR2 as YYNGEE. V shed 4 bases, J shed 5 bases, and the junction held 9 bases outside the gene matches. The CDR3 here is CASSTRDRGIHEQYF. In DNA, the CDR3 is TGTGCCAGCAGCACCCGGGACAGGGGTATCCACGAGCAGTACTTC.

The gene calls are TRBV9 and TRBJ1-6, with 8 bases that match TRBD1. This CDR3 has 14 residues. V was clipped by 4 bases and J by 7 bases; unmatched bases: 4. The germline V gene has CDR1 SGDLS and CDR2 YYNGEE. The CDR3 loop is CASSTQGGNSPLHF. The DNA for the CDR3 is TGTGCCAGCAGCACACAGGGGGGGAATTCACCCCTCCACTTT.

The chain links TRBV14 to TRBJ1-2; maybe TRBD1 (5 bases). Germline CDR1 and CDR2: SGHDN and FVKESK. V shed 0 bases and J shed 7 bases, with 15 bases lying between them. The CDR3 totals 15 residues. CDR3 bases: TGTGCCAGCAGCCAAGACCGGGGGGGATGGGGTGGCTACACCTTC. This codes for CASSQDRGGWGGYTF. The full variable domain, in which reference TRBV14 and TRBJ1-2 provide the parts outside the CDR3, is EAGVTQFPSHSVIEKGQTVTLRCDPISGHDNLYWYRRVMGKEIKFLLHFVKESKQDESGMPNNRFLAERTGGTYSTLKVQPAELEDSGVYFCASSQDRGGWGGYTFGSGTRLTVV.

The chain carries TRBV30 and TRBJ2-7; D is possibly TRBD1 (5 bases). The CDR3 loop spans 14 amino acids. CDR1 and CDR2 (germline): GTSNPN, SVGIG (reference sequence). V was pared by 2 bases and J by 4 bases, with 15 bases between. The CDR3 region has the DNA TGTGCCTGGAGTAATAGGGGTCGCAAATACGAGCAGTACTTC. This gives the protein CAWSNRGRKYEQYF.

The DNA of the CDR3 is TGCGCCAGCAGCGAGGGGGTCCGAGGCCCAGATACGCAGTATTTT. Its translation: CASSEGVRGPDTQYF. The chain has TRBV5-1 and TRBJ2-3; D may be TRBD1 (6 bases). The CDR3 totals 15 residues. Germline CDR1 is SGHRS and CDR2 is YFSETQ. Trimming shortened V by 4 bases and J by 4 bases, and 16 bases separated the two germline ends.

The J gene is TRBJ1-5, the V gene TRBV10-1; 10 positions match TRBD1. CDR1 is WNHNN, CDR2 SYGVQD, per germline (reference sequence). V was pared by 0 bases and J by 0 bases, with 5 bases of the junction left unmatched. The CDR3 covers 18 residues. The CDR3 spells CASSESDRGYLSNQPQHF. The CDR3 nucleotides are TGCGCCAGCAGTGAGTCGGACAGGGGGTACCTTAGCAATCAGCCCCAGCATTTT.

The gene calls are TRBV18 and TRBJ1-2; tentative D call: TRBD1 (6 bases). V was shortened by 0 bases and J by 8 bases, with 10 bases between the two germline ends. Germline CDR1 KGHSH, CDR2 LQKENI. The CDR3 is 13 residues long. CDR3: CASSPPTGLGYTF. CDR3 nucleotides: TGTGCCAGCTCACCACCTACAGGGTTGGGCTACACCTTC.

The chain joins TRBV18 to TRBJ2-2; possibly TRBD2 for D (5 bases). The CDR3 is made up of 15 amino acids. Germline CDR1 and CDR2: KGHSH and LQKENI. V gave up 4 bases and J gave up 6 bases, with 15 bases separating them. The CDR3 reads CASSLEDSHAGELFF. CDR3 in DNA: TGTGCCAGCTCACTTGAGGACTCTCATGCCGGGGAGCTGTTTTTT.

The V call is TRBV6-5, the J call TRBJ2-3; D is unresolved. CDR3 length equals 12 residues. V lost 5 bases and J lost 4, with 7 bases in between. Germline V CDR1 and CDR2: MNHEY, SVGAGI. CDR3 loop: CASSQNPDTQYF. For the CDR3, the DNA is TGTGCCAGCAGTCAAAATCCAGATACGCAGTATTTT.

J is TRBJ1-2 and V is TRBV11-2; D not resolved. The CDR3 has 15 amino acids. Germline values: CDR1 SGHAT, CDR2 FQNNGV. V lost 5 bases and J 7 bases, leaving 20 bases between the germline ends. CDR3 nucleotide sequence: TGTGCCAGCAGCGCCCCGCGGAAAAGCATAGGTGGCTACACCTTC. Its protein product is CASSAPRKSIGGYTF.

The V gene is TRBV27, the J gene TRBJ2-5, with D possibly matching TRBD2 (6 bases). CDR1 is MNHEY and CDR2 is SMNVEV in the germline V gene (reference sequence). Between the trimmed V and J ends, which lost 0 bases and 2 bases, there was a span of 10 bases. The length of the CDR3 is 15 residues. The CDR3 coding sequence is TGTGCCAGCAGTTTATCGTTCGGGGGACAAGAGACCCAGTACTTC. Translated: CASSLSFGGQETQYF.

The CDR3 nucleotides are TGTGCCAGCAGGCGGGGGGTTTCCAAAGAGACCCAGTACTTC. Protein: CASRRGVSKETQYF. The chain links TRBV11-2 to TRBJ2-5; 8 bases line up with TRBD2. With 6 bases clipped from V and 3 bases from J, the junction kept 6 bases outside the gene matches. CDR3 size: 14 residues. Germline lookup yields CDR1 SGHAT and CDR2 FQNNGV.

The genes are TRBV19 and TRBJ1-4; D is possibly TRBD1 (6 bases). Germline loops: CDR1 LNHDA, CDR2 SQIVND (reference sequence). V dropped 1 base and J dropped 6 bases, with 21 bases sitting between them. The CDR3 has 18 amino acids. The CDR3 DNA is TGTGCCAGTAGTATAGGGGGACATTCATCCGCCCGTCATGAAAAACTGTTTTTT. Protein product: CASSIGGHSSARHEKLFF. Based on the CDR3 plus reference TRBV19 and TRBJ1-4, the full variable domain is DGGITQSPKYLFRKEGQNVTLSCEQNLNHDAMYWYRQDPGQGLRLIYYSQIVNDFQKGDIAEGYSVSREKKESFPLTVTSAQKNPTAFYLCASSIGGHSSARHEKLFFGSGTQLSVL.

V usage is TRBV7-3 and J usage is TRBJ2-1, with TRBD1 as a possible D gene (8 bases). CDR1 is SGHTA, CDR2 FQGTGA, per germline. V was pared by 4 bases and J by 5 bases, with 12 bases between. CDR3 length: 14 residues. The CDR3 sequence: CASSSTGGDNEQFF. The CDR3 DNA reads as TGTGCCAGCAGCTCTACAGGGGGGGACAATGAGCAGTTCTTC.

The chain carries TRBV19 and TRBJ1-5; 8 bases match TRBD1. The CDR3 extends over 15 amino acids. The V gene's germline CDR1 is LNHDA and CDR2 SQIVND (reference sequence). Losses at the gene ends were 7 bases for V and 5 bases for J; bases not matched to a gene: 10. The CDR3 DNA reads TGTGCCAGTACCATGGACAGGGAATATCATCAGCCCCAGCATTTT. It translates to CASTMDREYHQPQHF.

The rearrangement links TRBV15 to TRBJ2-5, with D tentatively TRBD1 (5 bases). Looked up from germline, CDR1 is LNHNV and CDR2 is YYDKDF (reference sequence). The CDR3 is 14 amino acids. The V end lost 0 bases, the J end lost 6 bases, and 11 bases lay between the germline ends. CDR3 nucleotides: TGTGCCACCAGCAGAGATCAGGGAACGCAGACCCAGTACTTC. Its translation is CATSRDQGTQTQYF.

The chain links TRBV20-1 to TRBJ2-1; D is uncertain. This CDR3 region has 9 residues. Germline CDR1 is DFQATT and CDR2 is SNEGSKA (reference sequence). Trimming took off 6 bases at V and 8 bases at J, with 5 bases between the two ends. Here the CDR3 DNA reads TGCAGTGCCAACTATGAGCAGTTCTTC. Amino acid sequence: CSANYEQFF.